A single sample gave rise to the 8 T cell receptor beta chains below, sequenced in a study of blood T cell repertoires in COVID-19. Clones were sequenced by immunoSEQ multiplex PCR, and TCRdb holds only the in-frame ones, with some missing. Of 300,000 to 450,000 clones in the sample, approximately 90% are singletons; the top ten hold about 1.2%. The sequenced sample was PBMCs or T cells enriched from blood (not recorded which). These receptors all stem from a woman aged 18-29 years who had recovered from COVID-19.

The chain joins TRBV7-9 to TRBJ1-1, with 7 bases that match TRBD1. The CDR3 covers 14 residues. The V segment lost 5 bases and the J segment 4 bases; nucleotides outside the gene matches: 7. Germline values: CDR1 SEHNR, CDR2 FQNEAQ (reference sequence). The CDR3 nucleotides are TGTGCCAGCAGCCCCAAGACAGGGACCACTGAAGCTTTCTTT. It is translated as CASSPKTGTTEAFF.

This chain links TRBV10-3 with TRBJ1-1, with 10 bases matching TRBD1. Losses at the gene ends were 6 bases for V and 4 bases for J; bases not matched to a gene: 5. Germline V gives CDR1 ENHRY, CDR2 SYGVKD. The CDR3 consists of 14 residues. The CDR3 DNA is TGTGCCATCAGCCCGGGACAGGGGCCCACTGAAGCTTTCTTT. Translated, it gives CAISPGQGPTEAFF.

This chain connects TRBV11-2 to TRBJ1-2; no definite D call. CDR3 length: 13 residues. The V gene's germline CDR1 is SGHAT and CDR2 FQNNGV. V gave up 5 bases and J gave up 6 bases, with 13 bases separating them. CDR3 in amino acids: CASSPGFRDGYTF. CDR3 in DNA: TGTGCCAGCAGCCCAGGCTTTCGTGATGGCTACACCTTC.

The CDR3 sequence is CASRQGKNGEKLFF. CDR3 in DNA: TGTGCCAGTAGACAGGGAAAAAATGGTGAAAAACTGTTTTTT. The chain has TRBV2 and TRBJ1-4; TRBD1 aligns across 7 bases. The CDR3 contains 14 residues. J was trimmed by 7 bases and V by 9 bases; bases with no gene match: 11. Germline CDR1 reads SNHLY; CDR2 reads FYNNEI. Using reference TRBV2 and TRBJ1-4 for the parts outside the CDR3, the full variable domain is EPEVTQTPSHQVTQMGQEVILRCVPISNHLYFYWYRQILGQKVEFLVSFYNNEISEKSEIFDDQFSVERPDGSNFTLKIRSTKLEDSAMYFCASRQGKNGEKLFFGSGTQLSVL.

The chain combines TRBV6-2 or TRBV6-3 with TRBJ2-2; D call uncertain. CDR1 is MNHEY and CDR2 is SVGEGT in the germline V gene. CDR3 size: 12 residues. Between the trimmed V and J ends, which lost 5 bases and 2 bases, there was a span of 3 bases. CDR3 DNA sequence: TGTGCCAGCAGTCGTAACACCGGGGAGCTGTTTTTT. Amino acids: CASSRNTGELFF.

The chain has TRBV7-9 and TRBJ2-7; TRBD1 matches 7 bases. This CDR3 has 13 amino acids. The germline gives CDR1 SEHNR, CDR2 FQNEAQ (reference sequence). The trim removed 2 bases at V and 7 bases at J, leaving 5 bases unmatched. The CDR3 sequence is CASSLPGTDEQYF. As DNA, the CDR3 is TGTGCCAGCAGCTTACCTGGGACAGATGAGCAGTACTTC.

V usage is TRBV3-1 (or the pseudogene TRBV3-2) and J usage is TRBJ1-6; 7 bases line up with TRBD1. The CDR3 runs to 16 residues. The ends lost 4 bases at V and 10 bases at J; junction bases unmatched: 13. The V gene's germline CDR1 is LGHDT and CDR2 YNNKEL (reference sequence). In DNA form, the CDR3 reads TGTGCCAGCAGCCCTCCTCCCGACAGGGTAGTGTCACCCCTCCACTTT. Its protein product is CASSPPPDRVVSPLHF.

This rearrangement joins TRBV5-1 to TRBJ1-4; 7 bases map to TRBD1. CDR3 length: 15 residues. J lost 3 bases, V lost 3 bases, and 5 bases had no gene match. Germline V gene sequence: CDR1 SGHRS, CDR2 YFSETQ. CDR3 bases: TGCGCCAGCAGCTCCGAGGGGGCGGCTAATGAAAAACTGTTTTTT. Translation gives CASSSEGAANEKLFF.